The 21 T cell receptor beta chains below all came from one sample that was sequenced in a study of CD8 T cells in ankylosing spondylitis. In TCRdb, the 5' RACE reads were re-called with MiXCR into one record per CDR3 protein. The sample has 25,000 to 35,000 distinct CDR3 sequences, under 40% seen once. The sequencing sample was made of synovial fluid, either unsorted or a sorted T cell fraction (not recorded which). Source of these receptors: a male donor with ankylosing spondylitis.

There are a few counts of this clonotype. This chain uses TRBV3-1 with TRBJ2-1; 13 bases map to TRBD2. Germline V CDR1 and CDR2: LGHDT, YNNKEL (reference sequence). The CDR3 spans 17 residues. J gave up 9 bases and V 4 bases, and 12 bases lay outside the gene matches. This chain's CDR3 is CASSPRGLAGVSGEQFF. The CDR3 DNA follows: TGTGCCAGCAGCCCGCGCGGACTAGCGGGAGTTTCCGGTGAGCAGTTCTTC.

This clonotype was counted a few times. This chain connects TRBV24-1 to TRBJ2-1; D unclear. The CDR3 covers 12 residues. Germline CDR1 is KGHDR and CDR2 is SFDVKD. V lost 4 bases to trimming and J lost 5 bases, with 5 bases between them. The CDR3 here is CATSDLDNEQFF. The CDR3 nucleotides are TGTGCCACCAGTGACTTAGACAATGAGCAGTTCTTC.

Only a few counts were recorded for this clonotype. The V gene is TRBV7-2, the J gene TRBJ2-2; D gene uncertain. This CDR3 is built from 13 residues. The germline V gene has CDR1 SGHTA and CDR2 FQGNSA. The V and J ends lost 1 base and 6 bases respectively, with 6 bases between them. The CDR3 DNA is TGTGCCAGCAGCTTAGGTCTAGCCGGGGAGCTGTTTTTT. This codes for CASSLGLAGELFF.

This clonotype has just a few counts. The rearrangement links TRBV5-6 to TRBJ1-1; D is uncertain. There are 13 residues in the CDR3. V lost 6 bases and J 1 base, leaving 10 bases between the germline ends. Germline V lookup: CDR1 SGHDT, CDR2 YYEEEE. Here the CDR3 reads CASTNEENTEAFF. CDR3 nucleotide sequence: TGTGCCAGCACCAATGAGGAGAACACTGAAGCTTTCTTT.

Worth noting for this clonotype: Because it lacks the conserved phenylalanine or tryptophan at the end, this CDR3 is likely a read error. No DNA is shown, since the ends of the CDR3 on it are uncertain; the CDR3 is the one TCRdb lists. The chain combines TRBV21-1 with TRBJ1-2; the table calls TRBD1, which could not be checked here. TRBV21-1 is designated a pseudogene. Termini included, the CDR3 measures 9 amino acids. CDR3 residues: CASSKTRRS.

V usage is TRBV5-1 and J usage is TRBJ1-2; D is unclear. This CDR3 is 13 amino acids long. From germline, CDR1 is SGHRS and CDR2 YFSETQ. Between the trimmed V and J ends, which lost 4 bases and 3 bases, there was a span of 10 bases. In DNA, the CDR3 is TGCGCCAGCAGCCGCGGAAGGGACTATGGCTACACCTTC. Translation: CASSRGRDYGYTF.

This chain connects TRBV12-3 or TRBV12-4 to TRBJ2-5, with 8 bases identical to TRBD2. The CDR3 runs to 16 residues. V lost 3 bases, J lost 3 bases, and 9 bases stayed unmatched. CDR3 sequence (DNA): TGTGCCAGCAGTTTGCTGGTCGGGACTAGGGAAGAGACCCAGTACTTC. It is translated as CASSLLVGTREETQYF.

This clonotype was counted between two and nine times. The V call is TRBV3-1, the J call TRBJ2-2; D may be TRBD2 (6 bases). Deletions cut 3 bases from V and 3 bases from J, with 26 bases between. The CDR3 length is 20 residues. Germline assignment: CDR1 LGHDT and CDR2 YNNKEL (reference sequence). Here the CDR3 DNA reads TGTGCCAGCAGCCATTTAAATGCGGCGGGAATACGACGGGACACCGGGGAGCTGTTTTTT. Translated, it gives CASSHLNAAGIRRDTGELFF.

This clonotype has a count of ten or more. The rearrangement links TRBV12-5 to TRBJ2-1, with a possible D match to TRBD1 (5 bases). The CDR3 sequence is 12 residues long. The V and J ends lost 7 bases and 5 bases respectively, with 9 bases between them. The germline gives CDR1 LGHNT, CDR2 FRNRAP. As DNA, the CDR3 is TGTGCTAGTGAGGGGTACCACAATGAGCAGTTCTTC. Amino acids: CASEGYHNEQFF.

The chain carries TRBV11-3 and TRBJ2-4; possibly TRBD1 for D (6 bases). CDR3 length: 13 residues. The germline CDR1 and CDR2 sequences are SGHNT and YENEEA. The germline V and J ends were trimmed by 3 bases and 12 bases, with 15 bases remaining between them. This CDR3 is CASSLGASGTQYF. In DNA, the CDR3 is TGTGCCAGCAGCTTGGGGGCGTCAGGGACTCAGTACTTC.

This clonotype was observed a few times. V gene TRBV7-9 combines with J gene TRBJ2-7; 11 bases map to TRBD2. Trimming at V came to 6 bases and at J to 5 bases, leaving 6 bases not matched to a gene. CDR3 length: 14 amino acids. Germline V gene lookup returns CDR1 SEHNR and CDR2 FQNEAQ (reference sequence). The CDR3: CASSLGLAGHEQYF. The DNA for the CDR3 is TGTGCCAGCAGTCTTGGACTAGCGGGCCACGAGCAGTACTTC.

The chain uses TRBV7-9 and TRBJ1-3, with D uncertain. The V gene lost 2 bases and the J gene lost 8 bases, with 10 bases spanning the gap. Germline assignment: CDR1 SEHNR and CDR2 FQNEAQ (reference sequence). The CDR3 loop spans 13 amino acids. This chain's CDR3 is CASSLLNPDTIYF. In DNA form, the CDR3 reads TGTGCCAGCAGCTTACTCAACCCGGACACCATATATTTT. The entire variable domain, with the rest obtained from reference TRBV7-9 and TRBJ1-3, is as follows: DTGVSQNPRHKITKRGQNVTFRCDPISEHNRLYWYRQTLGQGPEFLTYFQNEAQLEKSRLLSDRFSAERPKGSFSTLEIQRTEQGDSAMYLCASSLLNPDTIYFGEGSWLTVV.

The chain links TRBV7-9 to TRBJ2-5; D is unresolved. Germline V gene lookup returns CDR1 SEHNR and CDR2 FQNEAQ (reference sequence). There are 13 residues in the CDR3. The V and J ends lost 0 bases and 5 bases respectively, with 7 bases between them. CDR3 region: CASSLAGSETQYF. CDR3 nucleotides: TGTGCCAGCAGCTTAGCTGGCAGCGAGACCCAGTACTTC.

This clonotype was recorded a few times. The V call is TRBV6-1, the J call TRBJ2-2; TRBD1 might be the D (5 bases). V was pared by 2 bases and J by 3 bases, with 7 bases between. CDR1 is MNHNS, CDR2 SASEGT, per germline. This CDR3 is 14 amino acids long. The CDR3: CASSETTDTGELFF. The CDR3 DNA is TGTGCCAGCAGTGAAACGACAGACACCGGGGAGCTGTTTTTT.

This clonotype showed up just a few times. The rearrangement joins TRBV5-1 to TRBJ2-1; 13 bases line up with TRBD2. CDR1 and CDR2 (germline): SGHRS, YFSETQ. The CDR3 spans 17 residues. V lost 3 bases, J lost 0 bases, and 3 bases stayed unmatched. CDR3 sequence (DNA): TGCGCCAGCAGCTCTACTAGCGGGAGGGCCTCCTACAATGAGCAGTTCTTC. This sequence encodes CASSSTSGRASYNEQFF.

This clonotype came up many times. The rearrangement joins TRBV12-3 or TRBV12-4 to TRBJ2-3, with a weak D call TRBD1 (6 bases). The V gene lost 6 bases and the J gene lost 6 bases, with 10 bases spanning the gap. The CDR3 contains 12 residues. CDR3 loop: CASSHTGDTQYF. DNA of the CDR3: TGTGCCAGCAGCCACACAGGGGATACGCAGTATTTT.

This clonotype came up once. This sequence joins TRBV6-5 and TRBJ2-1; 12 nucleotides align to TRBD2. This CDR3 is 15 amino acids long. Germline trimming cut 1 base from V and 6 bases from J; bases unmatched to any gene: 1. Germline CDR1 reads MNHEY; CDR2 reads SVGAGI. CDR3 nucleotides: TGTGCCAGCAGTTACTTACTAGCGGGGGGCAATGAGCAGTTCTTC. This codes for CASSYLLAGGNEQFF.

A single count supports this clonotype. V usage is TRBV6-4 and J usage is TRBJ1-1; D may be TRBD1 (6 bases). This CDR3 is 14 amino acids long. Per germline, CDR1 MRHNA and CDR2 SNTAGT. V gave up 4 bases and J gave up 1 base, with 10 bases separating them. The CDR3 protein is CASSGGGENTEAFF. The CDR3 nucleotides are TGTGCCAGCAGTGGAGGGGGAGAGAACACTGAAGCTTTCTTT.

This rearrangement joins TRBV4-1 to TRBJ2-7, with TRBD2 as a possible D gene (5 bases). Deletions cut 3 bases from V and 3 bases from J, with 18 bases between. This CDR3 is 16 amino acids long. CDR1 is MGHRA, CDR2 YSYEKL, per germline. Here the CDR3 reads CASSHQAGASNYEQYF. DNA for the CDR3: TGCGCCAGCAGCCACCAGGCAGGAGCTAGCAACTACGAGCAGTACTTC.

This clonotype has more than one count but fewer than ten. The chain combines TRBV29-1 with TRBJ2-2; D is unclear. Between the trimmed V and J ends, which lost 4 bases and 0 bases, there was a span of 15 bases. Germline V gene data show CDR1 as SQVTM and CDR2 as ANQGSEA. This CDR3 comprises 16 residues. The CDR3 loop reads CSVVAAEVTNTGELFF. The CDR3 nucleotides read TGCAGCGTTGTGGCGGCAGAGGTCACGAACACCGGGGAGCTGTTTTTT.

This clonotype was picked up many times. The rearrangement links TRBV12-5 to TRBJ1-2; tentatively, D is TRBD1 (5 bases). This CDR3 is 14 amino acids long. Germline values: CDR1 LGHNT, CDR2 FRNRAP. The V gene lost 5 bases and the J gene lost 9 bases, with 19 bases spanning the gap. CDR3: CASGPGPLTISYTF. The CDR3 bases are TGTGCTAGTGGTCCGGGACCTCTAACAATAAGCTACACCTTC.